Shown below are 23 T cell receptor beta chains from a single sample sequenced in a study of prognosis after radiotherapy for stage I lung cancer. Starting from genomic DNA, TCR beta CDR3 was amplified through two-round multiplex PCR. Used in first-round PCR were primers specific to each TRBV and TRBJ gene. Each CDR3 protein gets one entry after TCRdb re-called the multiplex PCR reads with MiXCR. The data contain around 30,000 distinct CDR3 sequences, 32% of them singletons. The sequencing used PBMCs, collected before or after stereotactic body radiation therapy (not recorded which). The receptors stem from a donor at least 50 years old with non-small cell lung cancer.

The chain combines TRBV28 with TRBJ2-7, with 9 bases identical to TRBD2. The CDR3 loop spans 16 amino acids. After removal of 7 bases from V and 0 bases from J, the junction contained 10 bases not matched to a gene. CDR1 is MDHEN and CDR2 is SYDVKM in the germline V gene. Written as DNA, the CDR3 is TGTGCCAGCAAGGGACTAGCTGTACCCCTCTCCTACGAGCAGTACTTC. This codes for CASKGLAVPLSYEQYF.

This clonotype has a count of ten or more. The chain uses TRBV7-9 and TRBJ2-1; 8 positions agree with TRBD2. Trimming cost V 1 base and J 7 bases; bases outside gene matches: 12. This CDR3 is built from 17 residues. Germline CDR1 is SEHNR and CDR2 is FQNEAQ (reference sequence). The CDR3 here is CASSLGGGGRRRNEQFF. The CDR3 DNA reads TGTGCCAGCAGCTTAGGAGGCGGCGGGAGGCGGAGAAATGAGCAGTTCTTC. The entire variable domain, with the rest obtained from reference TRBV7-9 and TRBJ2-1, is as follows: DTGVSQNPRHKITKRGQNVTFRCDPISEHNRLYWYRQTLGQGPEFLTYFQNEAQLEKSRLLSDRFSAERPKGSFSTLEIQRTEQGDSAMYLCASSLGGGGRRRNEQFFGPGTRLTVL.

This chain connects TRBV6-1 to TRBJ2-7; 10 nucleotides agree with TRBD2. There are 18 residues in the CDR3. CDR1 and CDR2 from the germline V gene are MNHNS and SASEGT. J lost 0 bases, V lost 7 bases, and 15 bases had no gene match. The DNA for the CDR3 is TGTGCCAGCATACCCGGGACTAGCGTGAGTGTTGGCTCCTACGAGCAGTACTTC. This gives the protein CASIPGTSVSVGSYEQYF.

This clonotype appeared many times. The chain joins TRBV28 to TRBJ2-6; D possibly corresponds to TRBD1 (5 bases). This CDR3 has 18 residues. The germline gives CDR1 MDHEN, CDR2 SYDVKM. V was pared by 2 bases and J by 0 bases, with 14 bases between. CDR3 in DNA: TGTGCCAGCAGTTTACGCAGGGAATGGGCCTCTGGGGCCAACGTCCTGACTTTC. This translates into CASSLRREWASGANVLTF.

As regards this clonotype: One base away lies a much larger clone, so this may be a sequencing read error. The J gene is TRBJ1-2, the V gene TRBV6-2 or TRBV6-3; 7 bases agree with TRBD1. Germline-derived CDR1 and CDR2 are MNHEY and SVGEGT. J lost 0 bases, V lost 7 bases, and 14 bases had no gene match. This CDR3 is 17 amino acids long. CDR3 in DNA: TGTGCCAGCATCCCGGGACAGCCGCCTAATTCTAACTATGGCTACACCTTC. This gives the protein CASIPGQPPNSNYGYTF.

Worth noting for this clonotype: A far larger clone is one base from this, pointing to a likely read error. The DNA for the CDR3 is TGTGCCAGCATTGCCGGGAGCGAGCAGTACTTC. Its protein product is CASIAGSEQYF. The rearrangement joins TRBV6-2 or TRBV6-3 to TRBJ2-7, with TRBD2 as a possible D gene (6 bases). Looked up from germline, CDR1 is MNHEY and CDR2 is SVGEGT. This CDR3 region has 11 residues. V dropped 7 bases and J dropped 6 bases, with 10 bases sitting between them.

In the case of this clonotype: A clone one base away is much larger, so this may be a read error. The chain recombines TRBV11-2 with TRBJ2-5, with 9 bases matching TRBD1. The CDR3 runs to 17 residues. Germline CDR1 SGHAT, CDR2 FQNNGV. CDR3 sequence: CDSSSKRGTGIRGTQYF. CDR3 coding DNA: TGTGACAGCAGCTCCAAACGGGGGACAGGGATTCGGGGGACCCAGTACTTC.

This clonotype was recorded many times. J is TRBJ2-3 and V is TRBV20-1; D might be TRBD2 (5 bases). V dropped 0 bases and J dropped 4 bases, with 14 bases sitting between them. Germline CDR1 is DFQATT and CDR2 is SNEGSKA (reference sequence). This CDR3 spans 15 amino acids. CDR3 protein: CSARDRRLAADTQYF. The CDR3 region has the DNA TGCAGTGCTAGAGATAGGCGGCTAGCTGCAGATACGCAGTATTTT.

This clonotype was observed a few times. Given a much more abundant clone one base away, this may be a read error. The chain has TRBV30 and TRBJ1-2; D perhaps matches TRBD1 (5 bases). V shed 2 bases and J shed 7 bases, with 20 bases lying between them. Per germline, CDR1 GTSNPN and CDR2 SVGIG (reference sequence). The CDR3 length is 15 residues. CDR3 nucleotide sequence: TGTGCCTGGAGTCTGGCAGGGAATTCCCCCTTTGGCTACACCTTC. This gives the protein CAWSLAGNSPFGYTF.

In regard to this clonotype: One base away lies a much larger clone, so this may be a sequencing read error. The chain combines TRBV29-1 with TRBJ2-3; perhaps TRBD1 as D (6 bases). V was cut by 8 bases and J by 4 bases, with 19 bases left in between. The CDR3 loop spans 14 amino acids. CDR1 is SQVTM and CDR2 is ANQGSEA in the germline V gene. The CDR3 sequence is CSSQGHVGADTQYF. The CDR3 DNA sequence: TGCAGCTCTCAGGGACACGTTGGGGCAGATACGCAGTATTTT.

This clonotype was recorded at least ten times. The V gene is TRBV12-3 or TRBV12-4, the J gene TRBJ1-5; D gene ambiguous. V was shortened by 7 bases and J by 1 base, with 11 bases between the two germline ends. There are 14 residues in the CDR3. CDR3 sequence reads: CASTMTLSNQPQHF. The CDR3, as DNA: TGTGCCAGCACCATGACACTGAGCAATCAGCCCCAGCATTTT.

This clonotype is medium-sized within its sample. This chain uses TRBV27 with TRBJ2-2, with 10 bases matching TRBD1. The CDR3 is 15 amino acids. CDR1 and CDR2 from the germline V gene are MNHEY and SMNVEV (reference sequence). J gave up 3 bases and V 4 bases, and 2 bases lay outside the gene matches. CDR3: CASSWGTGDTGELFF. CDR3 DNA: TGTGCCAGCAGTTGGGGGACAGGGGACACCGGGGAGCTGTTTTTT.

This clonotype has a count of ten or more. CDR3 nucleotide sequence: TGTGCCAGCAGCTATTCCGGGACATACCTCTACGAGCAGTACTTC. This codes for CASSYSGTYLYEQYF. The chain recombines TRBV12-3 or TRBV12-4 with TRBJ2-7, with D possibly being TRBD1 (6 bases). Trimming stripped 6 bases from V and 3 bases from J, with 18 bases between. The CDR3 spans 15 residues.

This CDR3 is CASSLWGGTIGRGEQYF. The CDR3 DNA sequence: TGTGCCAGCAGTTTATGGGGGGGGACTATCGGCCGAGGCGAGCAGTACTTC. This chain joins TRBV27 and TRBJ2-7, with 7 nucleotides matching TRBD2. The CDR3 sequence is 17 residues long. J lost 6 bases, V lost 1 base, and 15 bases had no gene match. Germline V gene lookup returns CDR1 MNHEY and CDR2 SMNVEV (reference sequence).

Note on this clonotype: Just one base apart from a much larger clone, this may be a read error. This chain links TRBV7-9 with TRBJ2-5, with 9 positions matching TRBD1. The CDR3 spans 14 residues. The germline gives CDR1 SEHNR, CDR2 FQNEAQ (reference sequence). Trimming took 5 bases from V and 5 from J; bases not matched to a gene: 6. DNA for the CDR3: TGTGCCAGCAGCCGGTACAGGGGGCGCGAGACCCAGTACTTC. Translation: CASSRYRGRETQYF. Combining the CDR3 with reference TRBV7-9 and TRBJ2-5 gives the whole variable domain DTGVSQNPRHKITKRGQNVTFRCDPISEHNRLYWYRQTLGQGPEFLTYFQNEAQLEKSRLLSDRFSAERPKGSFSTLEIQRTEQGDSAMYLCASSRYRGRETQYFGPGTRLLVL.

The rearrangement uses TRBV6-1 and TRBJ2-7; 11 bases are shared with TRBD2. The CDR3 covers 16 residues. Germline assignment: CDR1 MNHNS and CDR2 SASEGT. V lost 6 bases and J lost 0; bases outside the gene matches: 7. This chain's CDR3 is CASRLSSGGPSYEQYF. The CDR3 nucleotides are TGTGCCAGCAGACTCTCTAGCGGGGGGCCCTCCTACGAGCAGTACTTC.

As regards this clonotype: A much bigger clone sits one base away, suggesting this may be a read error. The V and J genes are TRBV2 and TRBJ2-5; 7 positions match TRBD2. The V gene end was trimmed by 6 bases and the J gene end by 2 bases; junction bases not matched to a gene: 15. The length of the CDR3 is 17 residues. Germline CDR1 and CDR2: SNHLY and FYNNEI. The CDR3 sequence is CASSTALGRATQETQYF. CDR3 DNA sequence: TGTGCCAGCAGCACTGCCCTGGGGAGGGCTACTCAAGAGACCCAGTACTTC. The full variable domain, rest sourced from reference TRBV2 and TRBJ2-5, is EPEVTQTPSHQVTQMGQEVILRCVPISNHLYFYWYRQILGQKVEFLVSFYNNEISEKSEIFDDQFSVERPDGSNFTLKIRSTKLEDSAMYFCASSTALGRATQETQYFGPGTRLLVL.

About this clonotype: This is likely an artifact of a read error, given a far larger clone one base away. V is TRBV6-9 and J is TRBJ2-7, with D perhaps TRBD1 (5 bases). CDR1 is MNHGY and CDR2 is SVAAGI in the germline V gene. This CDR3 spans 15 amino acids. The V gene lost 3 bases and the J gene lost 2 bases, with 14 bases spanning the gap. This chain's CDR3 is CASSYVGASAYEQYF. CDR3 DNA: TGTGCCAGCAGTTACGTTGGGGCCTCAGCCTACGAGCAGTACTTC.

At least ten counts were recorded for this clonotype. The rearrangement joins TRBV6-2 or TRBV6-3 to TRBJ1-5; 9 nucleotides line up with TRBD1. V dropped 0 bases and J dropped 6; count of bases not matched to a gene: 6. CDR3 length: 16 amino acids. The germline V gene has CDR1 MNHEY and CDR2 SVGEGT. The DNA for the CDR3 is TGTGCCAGCAGTTACTCCGGGACAGGGCACGGTCAGCCCCAGCATTTT. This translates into CASSYSGTGHGQPQHF.

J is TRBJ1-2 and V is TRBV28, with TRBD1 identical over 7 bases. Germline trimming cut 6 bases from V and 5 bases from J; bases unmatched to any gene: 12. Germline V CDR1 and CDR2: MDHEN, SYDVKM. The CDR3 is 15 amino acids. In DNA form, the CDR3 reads TGTGCCAGCAGCCCAGCGGGTCCGACAGGGTATGGCTACACCTTC. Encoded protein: CASSPAGPTGYGYTF.

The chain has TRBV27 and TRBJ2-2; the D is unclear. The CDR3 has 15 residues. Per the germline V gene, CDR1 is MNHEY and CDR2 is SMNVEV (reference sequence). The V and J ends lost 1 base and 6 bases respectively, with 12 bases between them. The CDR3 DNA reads TGTGCCAGCAGTTTATTGGTGGGTTCTCCCGGGGAGCTGTTTTTT. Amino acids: CASSLLVGSPGELFF.

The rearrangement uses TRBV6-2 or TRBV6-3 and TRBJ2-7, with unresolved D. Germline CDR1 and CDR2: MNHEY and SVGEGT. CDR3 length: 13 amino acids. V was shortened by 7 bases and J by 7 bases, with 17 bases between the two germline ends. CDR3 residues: CASTAESLLEQYF. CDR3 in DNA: TGTGCCAGCACGGCGGAAAGCCTACTGGAGCAGTACTTC.

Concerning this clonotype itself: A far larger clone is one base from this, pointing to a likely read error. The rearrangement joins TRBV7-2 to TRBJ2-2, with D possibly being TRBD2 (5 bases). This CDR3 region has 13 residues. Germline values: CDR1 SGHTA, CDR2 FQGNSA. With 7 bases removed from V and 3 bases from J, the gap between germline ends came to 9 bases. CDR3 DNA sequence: TGTGCCAGCATCCCCGGGGACACCGGGGAGCTGTTTTTT. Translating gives CASIPGDTGELFF.